The count of the clone carrying this T cell receptor beta chain is one. Its antigen is undetermined. Genomic DNA from each subset was divided evenly over several immunoSEQ plates. Sequencing was performed with immunoSEQ multiplex PCR; in TCRdb, only in-frame clones are kept and a portion is missing. The table lists about 680,000 clones, about 91% of them singletons, with roughly 24% in the top ten. The data derive from a study of shared clonotypes between healthy human individuals. Study summary: Three plates each covered CD4 naive and memory; CD8 naive two, CD8 memory one.

Naive CD8 cells lacked CD45RO and underwent positive selection for CCR7, leaving out terminally differentiated effector memory CD45RA+ cells. All donors qualified as healthy HIV-negative adults and had experienced no recent acute infections or vaccinations. Study-wide points: Having only a few donors restricted how much genetic and exposure-history diversity was captured.

Germline loops: CDR1 SNHLY, CDR2 FYNNEI. CDR3 length equals 14 residues. Trimming removed 9 bases from V and 4 bases from J, with 19 bases in between. The V gene is TRBV2, the J gene TRBJ2-7; the D gene is possibly TRBD2 (7 bases). The source of this sequence is a young man in good health. Sequencing used naive CD8+ T cells sorted from blood. The CDR3 reads CASLGRGPQYEQYF. CDR3 nucleotides: TGTGCCAGTTTGGGGCGGGGGCCTCAATACGAGCAGTACTTC.